Listed here is a single TCR beta chain. Its antigen remains undetermined. No base quality values were provided; no much bigger clone lies one nucleotide off. CDR1 and CDR2, looked up from the germline V gene, are SNHLY and FYNNEI. Reading from cysteine to phenylalanine, the CDR3 counts 15 amino acids. Only CDR3 DNA remains: 45 bases, in frame from the first base. Cut back by 2 bases and 2 bases, the V and J ends lie 12 bases apart. This record belongs to a study of blood T cell repertoires in COVID-19 (dated by TCRdb to the early 2020s). Context from the whole study: Collaborator samples came from the United States, Italy and Spain and covered acute and convalescent phases of COVID-19. The prospective study material was composed of cDNA or gDNA derived from T cells, B-cell-depleted T cells, or PBMCs. Subjects who had been exposed to COVID-19, were actively infected with it, or had recovered from it provided the deeply sampled blood TCRbeta repertoires that made up the dataset. The repertoires were released in a freely available public database meant as a resource for research on the immune response to SARS-CoV-2. The samples were drawn from two sources: the first 160 participants of the ongoing ImmuneRACE study, and 1,200 or so subjects contributed by 6 global collaborators. The sample metadata nearly always contained a de-identified subject ID, COVID-19 status, age in years and sex. Where HLA class I and class II types were available, the types were taken from metadata supplied by the sample provider, not from assay-based typing.

Enrolling through a virtual design, the prospective study's participants ranged in age from about 18 to 100 years and lived across about two dozen United States geographic areas. In the prospective study, participants were assigned to cohorts based on the clinical history participants reported in a screening survey and a study questionnaire. Exposed participants had been in contact, within 2 weeks of entering the study, with a person who had a PCR-confirmed or clinician-diagnosed case of COVID-19. In the prospective study, whole blood, serum and a nasopharyngeal or oropharyngeal swab were collected from each participant by mobile phlebotomists. Over a roughly 2-month period, participants in the prospective study had the option of providing additional blood draws and questionnaires. Before DNA extraction, blood samples from the prospective study were shipped at room temperature or frozen. Points the paper makes about the study in general: How much clinical and demographic metadata was included differed by source and by participant, and the metadata was provided uncurated.

TCRbeta CDR3 regions were amplified from genomic DNA using the immunoSEQ Assay, a bias-controlled multiplex PCR. As for how the authors treated the data: The number of nucleated cells in each sample was estimated by amplification of reference gene primers within the assay. To quantify the absolute abundance of each unique TCRbeta CDR3 rearrangement, sequence reads were collapsed and filtered. Productive Simpson clonality was computed per sample as the square root of Simpson's diversity index over productive rearrangements. TCRdb mirrors the immuneACCESS table, restricted to in-frame sequences. Some clones are absent from its copies; in checked studies, under half trace to an unresolved V gene, and the reason for the others is unknown. The V and J calls and the clone size are those of that table, but D and trimming were determined from the DNA. Across this sample there are approximately 250,000 clones, with roughly 90% seen only once. The ten top clones hold about 3% of the sample.

The chain links TRBV2 with TRBJ1-1; TRBD1 is a possible D gene, resting on 5 matching bases. The sequenced sample consisted of PBMCs or T cells enriched from blood (not recorded which). The clonotype was recovered from a man aged 40-49 years who had been exposed to COVID-19. The DNA reads as follows: TGTGCCAGCAGTGAAAAGACAGTCGGAAACACTGAAGCTTTCTTT. It translates as CASSEKTVGNTEAFF.